Each of the 20 T cell receptor beta chains below was sequenced from the same sample in a study of OX40 agonist ivuxolimab in advanced cancers. Sequencing used immunoSEQ multiplex PCR; TCRdb keeps in-frame clones, though not all of them. This sample carries over 150,000 clones, 94% of them seen once, and the ten largest clones take around 0.31%. Sample: CD4+ or CD8+ T cells sorted from blood, taken in a trial of the OX40 agonist ivuxolimab. The origin of the receptors is an adult with an advanced solid tumor such as melanoma, head and neck, liver or kidney cancer.

CDR3 sequence: CASSLAPFGPLGGYTF. For the CDR3, the DNA is TGCGCCAGCAGCTTGGCCCCGTTCGGGCCCCTCGGGGGCTACACCTTC. The genes are TRBV5-1 and TRBJ1-2; D is uncertain. Germline CDR1 reads SGHRS; CDR2 reads YFSETQ. The CDR3 loop spans 16 amino acids. Trimming pared 0 bases from V and 8 bases from J, leaving 20 bases between.

This clone appeared a few times. This chain uses TRBV5-1 with TRBJ1-5; the D is unclear. In germline, CDR1 is SGHRS, CDR2 YFSETQ. V was clipped by 0 bases and J by 2 bases, with 6 bases between them. The CDR3 is 14 amino acids. The CDR3 region has the DNA TGCGCCAGCAGCTTGGGAATGGGCAATCAGCCCCAGCATTTT. Encoded protein: CASSLGMGNQPQHF. The full variable domain, in which reference TRBV5-1 and TRBJ1-5 provide the parts outside the CDR3, is KAGVTQTPRYLIKTRGQQVTLSCSPISGHRSVSWYQQTPGQGLQFLFEYFSETQRNKGNFPGRFSGRQFSNSRSEMNVSTLELGDSALYLCASSLGMGNQPQHFGDGTRLSIL.

The CDR3 spells CASSVAENYQPQHF. The DNA of the CDR3 is TGTGCCAGCAGCGTAGCTGAAAACTATCAGCCCCAGCATTTT. This chain uses TRBV9 with TRBJ1-5, with D uncertain. The germline V gene encodes CDR1 SGDLS and CDR2 YYNGEE. The CDR3 sequence is 14 residues long. V dropped 0 bases and J dropped 5 bases, with 9 bases sitting between them.

This clone was counted a single time. This chain links TRBV7-2 with TRBJ2-1, with 10 bases fitting TRBD2. The germline V gene encodes CDR1 SGHTA and CDR2 FQGNSA. The V gene end was trimmed by 7 bases and the J gene end by 6 bases; junction bases not matched to a gene: 12. The CDR3 consists of 16 residues. CDR3: CASTEGSAGGRNEQFF. The CDR3 region has the DNA TGTGCCAGCACCGAGGGGTCAGCGGGGGGGCGCAATGAGCAGTTCTTC.

The chain combines TRBV11-2 with TRBJ2-1, with D perhaps matching TRBD1 (6 bases). The germline V and J ends were trimmed by 5 bases and 12 bases, with 23 bases remaining between them. This CDR3 spans 15 amino acids. Germline assignment: CDR1 SGHAT and CDR2 FQNNGV. CDR3 nucleotides: TGTGCCAGCAGCCAAAACCATCTGGATCAGGGGTCGCAGTTCTTC. This gives the protein CASSQNHLDQGSQFF.

This chain connects TRBV7-2 to TRBJ2-7, with D unclear. Germline CDR1 reads SGHTA; CDR2 reads FQGNSA. This CDR3 has 12 residues. V was shortened by 1 base and J by 3 bases, with 4 bases between the two germline ends. The CDR3 sequence: CASSLDLYEQYF. In DNA, the CDR3 is TGTGCCAGCAGCTTAGACCTCTACGAGCAGTACTTC.

The chain carries TRBV4-3 and TRBJ2-3, with 8 bases fitting TRBD2. The CDR3 covers 16 residues. Looked up from germline, CDR1 is LGHNA and CDR2 is YSLEER. The ends lost 0 bases at V and 1 base at J; junction bases unmatched: 3. DNA for the CDR3: TGCGCCAGCAGCCAAGAATCTAGCGGGCGCACAGATACGCAGTATTTT. This encodes CASSQESSGRTDTQYF.

The V call is TRBV5-1, the J call TRBJ2-1; TRBD2 matches 8 bases. V lost 0 bases and J lost 7; bases outside the gene matches: 6. CDR1 and CDR2 (germline): SGHRS, YFSETQ. This CDR3 contains 15 residues. The CDR3 DNA reads as TGCGCCAGCAGCTTGGAAGCGGGAGAGAGGAATGAGCAGTTCTTC. It codes for CASSLEAGERNEQFF.

V gene TRBV6-5 combines with J gene TRBJ2-7, with TRBD1 identical over 8 bases. CDR3 length: 15 amino acids. V shed 0 bases and J 7 bases; nucleotides not matched to a gene: 8. The germline V gene encodes CDR1 MNHEY and CDR2 SVGAGI. In nucleotides, the CDR3 is TGTGCCAGCAGTTACTCGAGGCAGGGGGCGCGAGAGCAGTACTTC. Translated, it gives CASSYSRQGAREQYF.

This chain links TRBV5-6 with TRBJ2-2, with D possibly TRBD2 on 5 matching bases. Germline V gives CDR1 SGHDT, CDR2 YYEEEE. This CDR3 is built from 16 residues. Trimming took 0 bases from V and 3 from J, leaving 12 bases between them. Here the CDR3 reads CASSLVASQDTGELFF. The CDR3 DNA follows: TGTGCCAGCAGCTTGGTGGCTAGCCAAGACACCGGGGAGCTGTTTTTT.

The gene calls are TRBV6-5 and TRBJ2-2; the D is unclear. The CDR3 spans 14 residues. V lost 5 bases and J 9 bases, leaving 16 bases between the germline ends. The germline V gene has CDR1 MNHEY and CDR2 SVGAGI. The CDR3 region has the DNA TGTGCCAGCAGTACCCGTCTTCCGGGCCGGGAGCTGTTTTTT. Its protein product is CASSTRLPGRELFF.

The V and J genes are TRBV27 and TRBJ2-7; D call uncertain. Deletions cut 3 bases from V and 0 bases from J, with 9 bases between. Germline CDR1 reads MNHEY; CDR2 reads SMNVEV (reference sequence). This CDR3 spans 14 amino acids. This CDR3 reads CASSLWHSSYEQYF. The CDR3 DNA sequence: TGTGCCAGCAGTTTGTGGCACAGCTCCTACGAGCAGTACTTC.

The chain recombines TRBV9 with TRBJ1-1; the match to TRBD1 covers 7 bases. V lost 1 base to trimming and J lost 3 bases; unmatched junction nucleotides: 9. This CDR3 region has 16 residues. Per germline, CDR1 SGDLS and CDR2 YYNGEE. The DNA of the CDR3 is TGTGCCAGCAGCGTAAGCCCACAGGGGAGGGACACTGAAGCTTTCTTT. Protein: CASSVSPQGRDTEAFF.

This clone was picked up a small number of times. V usage is TRBV11-2 and J usage is TRBJ1-2; TRBD1 might be the D (5 bases). Trimming removed 1 base at V and 7 bases at J, with 10 bases between. Germline loops: CDR1 SGHAT, CDR2 FQNNGV. The CDR3 is made up of 13 amino acids. The CDR3 DNA follows: TGTGCCAGCAGCTTAGCAGGGCAGGGTGGCTACACCTTC. Translating it yields CASSLAGQGGYTF.

The J gene is TRBJ2-7, the V gene TRBV28, with 12 bases fitting TRBD2. Germline V lookup: CDR1 MDHEN, CDR2 SYDVKM. The length of the CDR3 is 15 residues. The junction had 8 bases not matched to a gene; V was cut back by 7 bases and J by 4 bases. The CDR3 nucleotides are TGTGCCAGCACCCCTAGCGGGAGGGCCTGGTACGAGCAGTACTTC. Translation gives CASTPSGRAWYEQYF.

The chain joins TRBV9 to TRBJ1-6; TRBD1 matches at 8 bases. CDR1 and CDR2 from the germline V gene are SGDLS and YYNGEE. This CDR3 region has 15 residues. Germline trimming cut 0 bases from V and 10 bases from J; bases unmatched to any gene: 6. The CDR3 sequence: CASSVEGQAGSPLHF. CDR3 sequence (DNA): TGTGCCAGCAGCGTAGAGGGACAGGCGGGATCACCCCTCCACTTT.

The chain combines TRBV6-5 with TRBJ1-4; D not resolved. The germline CDR1 and CDR2 sequences are MNHEY and SVGAGI. The CDR3 contains 15 residues. The V end was cut by 2 bases, the J end by 4 bases, with 11 bases between. The CDR3 protein is CASSYGPVFNEKLFF. CDR3 in DNA: TGTGCCAGCAGTTACGGGCCAGTCTTTAATGAAAAACTGTTTTTT.

This chain links TRBV11-2 with TRBJ2-6; D call uncertain. V was pared by 5 bases and J by 0 bases, with 14 bases between. Germline CDR1 and CDR2: SGHAT and FQNNGV. The CDR3 is 17 amino acids. CDR3 region: CASSPGRIYSGANVLTF. CDR3 DNA: TGTGCCAGCAGCCCAGGCCGTATATACTCTGGGGCCAACGTCCTGACTTTC.

The chain uses TRBV6-5 and TRBJ1-5, with D tentatively TRBD1 (6 bases). The CDR3 sequence is 16 residues long. CDR1 is MNHEY and CDR2 is SVGAGI in the germline V gene. V shed 4 bases and J shed 1 base, with 14 bases lying between them. CDR3 protein: CASSSYRATSNQPQHF. In nucleotides, the CDR3 is TGTGCCAGCAGTTCGTACAGGGCTACAAGCAATCAGCCCCAGCATTTT.

The chain carries TRBV28 and TRBJ2-5; D gene unclear. Trimming removed 7 bases at V and 5 bases at J, with 17 bases between. The CDR3 loop spans 14 amino acids. From germline, CDR1 is MDHEN and CDR2 SYDVKM. The DNA for the CDR3 is TGTGCCAGCACTTCGGCGGCAGAAGGGGAGACCCAGTACTTC. Translated: CASTSAAEGETQYF. The full variable domain, with the rest looked up from reference TRBV28 and TRBJ2-5, is DVKVTQSSRYLVKRTGEKVFLECVQDMDHENMFWYRQDPGLGLRLIYFSYDVKMKEKGDIPEGYSVSREKKERFSLILESASTNQTSMYLCASTSAAEGETQYFGPGTRLLVL.